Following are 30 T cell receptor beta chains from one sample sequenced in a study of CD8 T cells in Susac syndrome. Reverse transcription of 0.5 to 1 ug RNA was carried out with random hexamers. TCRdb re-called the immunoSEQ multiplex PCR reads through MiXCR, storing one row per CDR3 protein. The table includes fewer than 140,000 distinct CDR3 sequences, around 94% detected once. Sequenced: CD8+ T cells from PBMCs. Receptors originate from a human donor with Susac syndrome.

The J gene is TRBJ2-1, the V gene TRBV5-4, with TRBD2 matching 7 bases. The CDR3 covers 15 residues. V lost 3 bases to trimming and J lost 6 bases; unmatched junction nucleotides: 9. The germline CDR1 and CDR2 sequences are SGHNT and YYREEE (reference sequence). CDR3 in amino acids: CASSSEGRGTNEQFF. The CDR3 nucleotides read TGTGCCAGCAGCTCGGAGGGGCGGGGGACCAATGAGCAGTTCTTC.

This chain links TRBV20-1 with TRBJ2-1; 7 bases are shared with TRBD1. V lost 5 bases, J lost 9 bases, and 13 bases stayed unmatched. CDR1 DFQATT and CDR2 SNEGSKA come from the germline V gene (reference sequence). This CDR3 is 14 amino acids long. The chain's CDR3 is CSASGTATKGEQFF. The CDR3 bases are TGCAGTGCTTCCGGGACAGCTACGAAGGGTGAGCAGTTCTTC.

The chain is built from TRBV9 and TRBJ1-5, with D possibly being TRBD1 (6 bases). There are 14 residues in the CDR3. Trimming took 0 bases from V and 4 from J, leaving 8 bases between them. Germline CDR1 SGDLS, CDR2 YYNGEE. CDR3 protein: CASSVGTANQPQHF. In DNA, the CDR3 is TGTGCCAGCAGCGTAGGGACAGCTAATCAGCCCCAGCATTTT.

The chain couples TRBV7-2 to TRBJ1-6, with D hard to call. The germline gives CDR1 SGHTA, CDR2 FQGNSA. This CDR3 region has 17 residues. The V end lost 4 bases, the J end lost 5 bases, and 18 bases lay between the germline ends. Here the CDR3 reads CASSSPPHGKNNSPLHF. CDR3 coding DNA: TGTGCCAGCAGCTCGCCCCCACACGGGAAGAATAATTCACCCCTCCACTTT.

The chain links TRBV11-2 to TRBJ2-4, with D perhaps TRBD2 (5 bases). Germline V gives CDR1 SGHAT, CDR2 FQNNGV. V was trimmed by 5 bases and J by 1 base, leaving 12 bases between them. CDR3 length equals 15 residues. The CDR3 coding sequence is TGTGCCAGCAGCCCGTTTCGGGATGCCAAAAACATTCAGTACTTC. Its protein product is CASSPFRDAKNIQYF.

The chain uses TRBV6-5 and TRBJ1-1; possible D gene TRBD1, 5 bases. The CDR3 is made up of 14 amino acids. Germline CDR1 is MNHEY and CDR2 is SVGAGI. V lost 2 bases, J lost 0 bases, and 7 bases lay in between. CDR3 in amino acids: CASSYLQVNTEAFF. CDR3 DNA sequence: TGTGCCAGCAGTTACCTACAGGTGAACACTGAAGCTTTCTTT.

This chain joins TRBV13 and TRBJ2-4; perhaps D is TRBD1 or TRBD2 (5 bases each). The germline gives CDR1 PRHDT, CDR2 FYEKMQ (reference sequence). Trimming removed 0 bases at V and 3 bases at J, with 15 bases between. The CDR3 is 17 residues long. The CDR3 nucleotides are TGTGCCAGCAGCTTAGGCCAATCGGGGCTTCTCAAAAACATTCAGTACTTC. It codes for CASSLGQSGLLKNIQYF. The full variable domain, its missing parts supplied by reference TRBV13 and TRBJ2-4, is AAGVIQSPRHLIKEKRETATLKCYPIPRHDTVYWYQQGPGQDPQFLISFYEKMQSDKGSIPDRFSAQQFSDYHSELNMSSLELGDSALYFCASSLGQSGLLKNIQYFGAGTRLSVL.

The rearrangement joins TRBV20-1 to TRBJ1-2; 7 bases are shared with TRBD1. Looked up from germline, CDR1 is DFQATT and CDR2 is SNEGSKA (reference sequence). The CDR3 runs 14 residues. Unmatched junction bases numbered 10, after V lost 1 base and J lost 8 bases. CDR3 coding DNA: TGCAGTGCTAGAGTAGGGGGCCCACTGGAAGGCTACACCTTC. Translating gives CSARVGGPLEGYTF.

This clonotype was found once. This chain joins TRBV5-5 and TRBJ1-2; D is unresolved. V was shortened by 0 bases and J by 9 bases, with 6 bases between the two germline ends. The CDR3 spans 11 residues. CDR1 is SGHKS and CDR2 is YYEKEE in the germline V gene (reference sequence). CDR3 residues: CASSLGGRYTF. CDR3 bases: TGTGCCAGCAGCTTGGGGGGTCGCTACACCTTC.

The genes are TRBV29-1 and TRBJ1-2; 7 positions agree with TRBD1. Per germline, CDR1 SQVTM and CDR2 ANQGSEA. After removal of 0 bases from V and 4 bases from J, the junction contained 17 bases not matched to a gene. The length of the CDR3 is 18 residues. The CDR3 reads CSVEDERGGGKRRYGYTF. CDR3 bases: TGCAGCGTTGAAGATGAAAGGGGAGGGGGCAAGAGACGCTATGGCTACACCTTC.

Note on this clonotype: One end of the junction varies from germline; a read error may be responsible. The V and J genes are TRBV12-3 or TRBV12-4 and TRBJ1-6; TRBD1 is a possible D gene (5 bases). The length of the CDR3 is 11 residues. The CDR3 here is CASSFGQGLYF. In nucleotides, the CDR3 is TGTGCCAGCAGTTTTGGGCAGGGCCTGTACTTT.

CDR3: CASSFSLSGNTIYF. The DNA for the CDR3 is TGTGCCAGCAGCTTTTCGCTCTCTGGAAACACCATATATTTT. This chain uses TRBV5-4 with TRBJ1-3; no clear D gene. CDR1 and CDR2 (germline): SGHNT, YYREEE (reference sequence). The germline V and J ends were trimmed by 2 bases and 0 bases, with 6 bases remaining between them. This CDR3 contains 14 residues.

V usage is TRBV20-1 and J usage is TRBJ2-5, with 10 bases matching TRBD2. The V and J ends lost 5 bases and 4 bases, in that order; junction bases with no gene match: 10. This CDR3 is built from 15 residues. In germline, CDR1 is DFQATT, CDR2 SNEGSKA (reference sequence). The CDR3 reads CSARAGGPRGETQYF. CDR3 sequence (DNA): TGCAGTGCTCGAGCGGGGGGGCCTAGGGGAGAGACCCAGTACTTC.

The CDR3 is CSARAPGGAYGYTF. The CDR3 DNA reads as TGCAGTGCTAGAGCCCCGGGGGGCGCCTATGGCTACACCTTC. The V and J genes are TRBV20-1 and TRBJ1-2; maybe TRBD1 (6 bases). Germline values: CDR1 DFQATT, CDR2 SNEGSKA (reference sequence). Trimming pared 1 base from V and 4 bases from J, leaving 13 bases between. The CDR3 spans 14 residues.

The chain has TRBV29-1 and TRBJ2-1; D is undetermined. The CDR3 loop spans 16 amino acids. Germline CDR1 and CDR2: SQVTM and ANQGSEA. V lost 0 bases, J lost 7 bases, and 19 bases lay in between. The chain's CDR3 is CSVEDLPASRKNEQFF. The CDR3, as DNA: TGCAGCGTTGAAGATCTTCCGGCTAGTAGGAAAAATGAGCAGTTCTTC.

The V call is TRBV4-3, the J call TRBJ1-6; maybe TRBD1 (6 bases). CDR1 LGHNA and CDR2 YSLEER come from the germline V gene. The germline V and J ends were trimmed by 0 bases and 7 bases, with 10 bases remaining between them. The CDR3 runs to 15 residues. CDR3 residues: CASSQDSRGNSPLHF. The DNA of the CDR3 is TGCGCCAGCAGCCAAGATTCCAGGGGAAATTCACCCCTCCACTTT.

CDR3 nucleotides: TGCAGTGCTAGACCCAGCGGGGCTTTAACCTACAATGAGCAGTTCTTC. Amino acids: CSARPSGALTYNEQFF. J is TRBJ2-1 and V is TRBV20-1, with TRBD2 matching over 7 bases. Germline CDR1 is DFQATT and CDR2 is SNEGSKA (reference sequence). The CDR3 sequence is 16 residues long. Unmatched junction bases numbered 9, after V lost 2 bases and J lost 2 bases.

The CDR3, as DNA: TGTGCCAGCAGCGTAGTAGGCGGGGGAGCAGCAGATACGCAGTATTTT. Amino acid sequence: CASSVVGGGAADTQYF. The chain uses TRBV9 and TRBJ2-3; 7 bases match TRBD2. There are 16 residues in the CDR3. Germline CDR1 reads SGDLS; CDR2 reads YYNGEE. J gave up 4 bases and V 0 bases, and 8 bases lay outside the gene matches.

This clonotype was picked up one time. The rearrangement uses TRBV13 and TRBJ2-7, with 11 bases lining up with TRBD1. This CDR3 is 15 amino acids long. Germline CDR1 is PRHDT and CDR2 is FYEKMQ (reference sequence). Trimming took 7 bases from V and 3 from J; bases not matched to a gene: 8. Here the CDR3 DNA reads TGTGCCAGCACTCCATTGGGACAGGGGGACTACGAGCAGTACTTC. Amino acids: CASTPLGQGDYEQYF.

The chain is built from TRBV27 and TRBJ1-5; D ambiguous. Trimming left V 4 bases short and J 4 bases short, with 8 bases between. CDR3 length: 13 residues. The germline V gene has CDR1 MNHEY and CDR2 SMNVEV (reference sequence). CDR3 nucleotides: TGTGCCAGCAGTTGGACTGGGAATCAGCCCCAGCATTTT. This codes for CASSWTGNQPQHF.

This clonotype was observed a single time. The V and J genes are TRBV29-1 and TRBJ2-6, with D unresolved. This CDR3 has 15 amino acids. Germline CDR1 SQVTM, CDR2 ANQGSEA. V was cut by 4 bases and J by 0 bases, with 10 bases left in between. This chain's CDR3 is CSVVLSHSGANVLTF. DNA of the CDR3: TGCAGCGTTGTCCTATCCCACTCTGGGGCCAACGTCCTGACTTTC.

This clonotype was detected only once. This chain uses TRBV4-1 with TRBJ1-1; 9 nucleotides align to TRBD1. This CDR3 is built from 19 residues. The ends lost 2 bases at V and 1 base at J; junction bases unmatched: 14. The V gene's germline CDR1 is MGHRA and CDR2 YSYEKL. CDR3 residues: CASSQISRADRGTNTEAFF. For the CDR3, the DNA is TGCGCCAGCAGCCAAATTAGCAGGGCTGACAGGGGGACGAACACTGAAGCTTTCTTT.

The CDR3 reads CASSIGTGNTEAFF. The CDR3 coding sequence is TGTGCCAGTAGTATCGGAACAGGGAACACTGAAGCTTTCTTT. The chain links TRBV19 to TRBJ1-1; the D gene is possibly TRBD1 (5 bases). The V gene lost 3 bases and the J gene lost 1 base, with 9 bases spanning the gap. Germline V lookup: CDR1 LNHDA, CDR2 SQIVND (reference sequence). The CDR3 contains 14 residues.

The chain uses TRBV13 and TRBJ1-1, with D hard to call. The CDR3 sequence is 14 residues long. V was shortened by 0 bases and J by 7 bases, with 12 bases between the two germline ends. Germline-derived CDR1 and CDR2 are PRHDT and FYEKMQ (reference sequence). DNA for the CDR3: TGTGCCAGCAGCTTAGGCCCCGACGCGATTGAAGCTTTCTTT. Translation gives CASSLGPDAIEAFF.

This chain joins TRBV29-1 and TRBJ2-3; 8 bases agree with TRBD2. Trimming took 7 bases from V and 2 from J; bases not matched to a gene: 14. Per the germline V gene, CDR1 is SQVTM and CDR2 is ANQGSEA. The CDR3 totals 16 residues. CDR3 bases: TGCAGCGCAAATGGAGCGGGGGTCCCCATCACAGATACGCAGTATTTT. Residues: CSANGAGVPITDTQYF.

In DNA form, the CDR3 reads TGTGCCAGCCGACTGGGAGCTCTCCTCCACTTT. Translated: CASRLGALLHF. This sequence joins TRBV3-1 and TRBJ1-6; no definite D call. The germline CDR1 and CDR2 sequences are LGHDT and YNNKEL (reference sequence). V shed 8 bases and J shed 15 bases, with 14 bases lying between them. This CDR3 region has 11 residues.

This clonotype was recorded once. DNA of the CDR3: TGTGCCAGCAGTTTAGGGGACCCCTCCTACAATGAGCAGTTCTTC. Its translation is CASSLGDPSYNEQFF. This sequence joins TRBV27 and TRBJ2-1; D might be TRBD1 or TRBD2, each matching 5 bases. Trimming pared 2 bases from V and 0 bases from J, leaving 8 bases between. Germline CDR1 is MNHEY and CDR2 is SMNVEV (reference sequence). This CDR3 has 15 amino acids.

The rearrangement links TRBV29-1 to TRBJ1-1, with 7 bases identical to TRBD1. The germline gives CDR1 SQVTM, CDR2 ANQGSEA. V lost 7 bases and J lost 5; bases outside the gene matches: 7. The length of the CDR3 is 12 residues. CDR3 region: CSAGQDGTEAFF. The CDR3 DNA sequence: TGCAGCGCCGGACAGGATGGTACTGAAGCTTTCTTT.

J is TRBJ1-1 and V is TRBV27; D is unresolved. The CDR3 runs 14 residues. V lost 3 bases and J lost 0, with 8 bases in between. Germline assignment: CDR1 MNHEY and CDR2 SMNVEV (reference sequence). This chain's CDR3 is CASSFLQMNTEAFF. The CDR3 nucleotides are TGTGCCAGCAGTTTCCTTCAGATGAACACTGAAGCTTTCTTT.

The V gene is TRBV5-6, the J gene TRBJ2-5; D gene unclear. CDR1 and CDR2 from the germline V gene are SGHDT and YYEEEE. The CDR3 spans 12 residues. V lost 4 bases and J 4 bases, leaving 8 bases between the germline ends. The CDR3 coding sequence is TGTGCCAGCAGCATATCGGGAGAGACCCAGTACTTC. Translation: CASSISGETQYF.